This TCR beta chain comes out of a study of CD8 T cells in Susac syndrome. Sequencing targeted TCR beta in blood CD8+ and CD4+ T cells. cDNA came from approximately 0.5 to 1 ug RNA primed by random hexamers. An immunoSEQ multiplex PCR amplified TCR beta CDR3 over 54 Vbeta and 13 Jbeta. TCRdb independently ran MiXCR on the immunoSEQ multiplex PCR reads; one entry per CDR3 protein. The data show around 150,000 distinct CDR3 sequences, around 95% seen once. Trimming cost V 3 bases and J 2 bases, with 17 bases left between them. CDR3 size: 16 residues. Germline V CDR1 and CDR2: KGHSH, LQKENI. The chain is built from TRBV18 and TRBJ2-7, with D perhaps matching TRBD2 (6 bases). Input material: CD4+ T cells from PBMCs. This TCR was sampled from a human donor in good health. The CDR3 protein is CASSPLGGRDAYEQYF. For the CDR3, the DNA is TGTGCCAGCTCACCCCTCGGGGGTAGGGATGCCTACGAGCAGTACTTC.